This TCR beta chain stems from a study of T cell responses to AZD1222 COVID-19 vaccine. The germline V gene has CDR1 KGHSH and CDR2 LQKENI. CDR3 length: 15 residues. V was shortened by 3 bases and J by 1 base, with 9 bases between the two germline ends. Comments on this clone: Its specificity is unknown.

General study points: At baseline, seropositivity was found in only six AZD1222 recipients. Clonal diversity was possibly underestimated, and white British individuals and females predominated among donors.

Using immunoSEQ multiplex PCR, the repertoire was profiled, and TCRdb retains in-frame clones only, with some absent. The sample carries roughly 120,000 clones, 88% recorded once. The sequence was collected from an adult in good health. Specimen: peripheral blood, collected on day 0 of AZD1222 vaccination. The rearrangement uses TRBV18 and TRBJ2-2; the D is unclear. The CDR3 spells CASSPDTLNTGELFF. The CDR3 bases are TGTGCCAGCTCACCCGATACCTTGAACACCGGGGAGCTGTTTTTT.